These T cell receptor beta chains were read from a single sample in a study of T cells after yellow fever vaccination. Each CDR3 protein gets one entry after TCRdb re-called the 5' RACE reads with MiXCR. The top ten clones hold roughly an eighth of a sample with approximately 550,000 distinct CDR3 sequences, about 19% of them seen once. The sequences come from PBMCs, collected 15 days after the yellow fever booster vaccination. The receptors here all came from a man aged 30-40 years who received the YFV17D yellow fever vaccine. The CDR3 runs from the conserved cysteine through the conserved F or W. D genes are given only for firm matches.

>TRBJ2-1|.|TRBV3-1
CASSQDGRRFRFF
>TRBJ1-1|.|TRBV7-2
CASTDRYTEAFF
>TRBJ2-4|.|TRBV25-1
CASSELGSGKNIQYF
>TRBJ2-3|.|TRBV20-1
CSARDPLGVGDTQYF
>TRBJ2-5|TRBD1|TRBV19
CASRQGARETQYF
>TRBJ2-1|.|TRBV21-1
CASSKGGPSESTFLYNEQFF
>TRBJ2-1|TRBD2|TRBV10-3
CAIRPGGGNSYNEQFF
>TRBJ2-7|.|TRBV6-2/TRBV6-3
CASSSTGKSEQYF
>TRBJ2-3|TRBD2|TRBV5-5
CASSRGRAQRTDTQYF
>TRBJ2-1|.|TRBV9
CASSAGPLGDEQFF
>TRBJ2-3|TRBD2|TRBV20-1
CSGREGRLLYTQYF
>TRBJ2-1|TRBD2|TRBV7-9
CASSPTSLSYNEQFF
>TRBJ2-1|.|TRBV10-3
CAISESLYEQFF
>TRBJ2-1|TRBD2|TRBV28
CASSQPGLAGYNEQFF
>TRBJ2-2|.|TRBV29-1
CSVESVKHTGELFF
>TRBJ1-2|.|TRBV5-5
CASSLSGGFAVGYGYTF
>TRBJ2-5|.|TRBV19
CASSTSGEKTQYF
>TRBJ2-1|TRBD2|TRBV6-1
CASNRGGGSSYNEQFF
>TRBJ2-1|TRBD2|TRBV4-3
CASSPRLAGEDEQFF
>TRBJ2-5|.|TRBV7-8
CASQRWTETQYF
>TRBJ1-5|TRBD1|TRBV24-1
CATSTAGTGVHQPQHF
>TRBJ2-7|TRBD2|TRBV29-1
CSVVRTGTGGSPHEQYF
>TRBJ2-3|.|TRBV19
CASSGRDSGPDTQYF
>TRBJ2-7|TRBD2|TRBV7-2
CASSRAGVRITWQYF
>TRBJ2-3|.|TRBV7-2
CASSETRDTQYF
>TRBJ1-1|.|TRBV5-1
CASSLAEQGYTEAFF
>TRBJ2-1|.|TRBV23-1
CASSQSSDNEQFF
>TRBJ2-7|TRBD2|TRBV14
CASSSGGSYEQYF
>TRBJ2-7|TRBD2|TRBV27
CASSEGLAGGSTYEQYF
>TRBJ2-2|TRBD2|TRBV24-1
CATSRRGRAATGELFF
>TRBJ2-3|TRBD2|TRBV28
CASSLVSSGKDTQYF
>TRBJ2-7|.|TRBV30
CAWSFNRAEQYF
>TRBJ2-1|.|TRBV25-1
CASSEFGSPYNEQFF
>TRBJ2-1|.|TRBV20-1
CSARDSRVNEQFF
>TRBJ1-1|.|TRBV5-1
CASSLTTGNTEAFF
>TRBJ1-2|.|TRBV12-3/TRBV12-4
CASSPKPLMGGYTF
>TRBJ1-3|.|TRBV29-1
CSVMRSNTIYF
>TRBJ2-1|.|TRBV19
CASSYPGGTNNEQFF
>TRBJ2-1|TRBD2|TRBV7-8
CASSPISAGGPGEQFF
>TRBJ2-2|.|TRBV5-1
CASRADQGSGELFF
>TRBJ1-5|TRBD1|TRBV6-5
CASSYGTGTQPQHF
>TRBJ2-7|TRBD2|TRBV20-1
CSANLGGGPYEQYF
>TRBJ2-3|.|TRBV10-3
CAISESSDTQYF
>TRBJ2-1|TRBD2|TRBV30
CAWSDLGEGEQFF
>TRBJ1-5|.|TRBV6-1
CASSETTGLSNQPQHF
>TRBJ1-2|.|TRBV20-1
CSGRQAAGGYTF
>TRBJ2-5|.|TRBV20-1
CSAGGGEKETQYF
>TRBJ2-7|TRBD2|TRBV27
CASSQSSGSLLEQYF
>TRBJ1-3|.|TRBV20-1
CSARGPGNTIYF
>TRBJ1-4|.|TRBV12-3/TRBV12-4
CASSSGTLNEKLFF
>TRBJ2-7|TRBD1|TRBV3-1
CASSQGYGTGAHEQYF
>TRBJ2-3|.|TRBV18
CASSPGPRGTDTQYF
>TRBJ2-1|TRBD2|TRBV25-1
CASSEYEMGTSGNRAYNEQFF
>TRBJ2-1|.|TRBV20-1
CSAKGGGSPEQFF
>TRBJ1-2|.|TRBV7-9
CASRPGQEYGYTF
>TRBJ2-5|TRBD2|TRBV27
CASMLAGGQETQYF
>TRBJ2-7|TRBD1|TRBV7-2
CASRTGQGSYEQYF
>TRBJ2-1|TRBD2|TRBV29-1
CSVGTSGRFSGFF
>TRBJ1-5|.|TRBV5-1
CASSLDSSDQPQHF